This T cell receptor (beta chain) was observed in a study of blood T cell repertoires in COVID-19. Study details: Sites in the United States, Italy and Spain provided acute and convalescent COVID-19 samples.

TCRdb's table, derived via immunoSEQ multiplex PCR, lists solely in-frame clones and lacks some. The sample includes roughly 380,000 clones, 81% seen only once; the top ten take about 1%. V lost 3 bases and J lost 5; bases outside the gene matches: 7. The CDR3 loop spans 15 amino acids. CDR1 MDHEN and CDR2 SYDVKM come from the germline V gene. This clonotype was sampled from a human donor with acute or convalescent COVID-19. The donor label of this sample is uncertain. The chain uses TRBV28 and TRBJ1-5, with TRBD1 identical over 7 bases. Sequencing was performed on peripheral blood. The DNA of the CDR3 is TGTGCCAGCAGTTTTGAGGTGACAGGGTATCAGCCCCAGCATTTT. Translation: CASSFEVTGYQPQHF. The full variable domain, with the rest looked up from reference TRBV28 and TRBJ1-5, is DVKVTQSSRYLVKRTGEKVFLECVQDMDHENMFWYRQDPGLGLRLIYFSYDVKMKEKGDIPEGYSVSREKKERFSLILESASTNQTSMYLCASSFEVTGYQPQHFGDGTRLSIL.